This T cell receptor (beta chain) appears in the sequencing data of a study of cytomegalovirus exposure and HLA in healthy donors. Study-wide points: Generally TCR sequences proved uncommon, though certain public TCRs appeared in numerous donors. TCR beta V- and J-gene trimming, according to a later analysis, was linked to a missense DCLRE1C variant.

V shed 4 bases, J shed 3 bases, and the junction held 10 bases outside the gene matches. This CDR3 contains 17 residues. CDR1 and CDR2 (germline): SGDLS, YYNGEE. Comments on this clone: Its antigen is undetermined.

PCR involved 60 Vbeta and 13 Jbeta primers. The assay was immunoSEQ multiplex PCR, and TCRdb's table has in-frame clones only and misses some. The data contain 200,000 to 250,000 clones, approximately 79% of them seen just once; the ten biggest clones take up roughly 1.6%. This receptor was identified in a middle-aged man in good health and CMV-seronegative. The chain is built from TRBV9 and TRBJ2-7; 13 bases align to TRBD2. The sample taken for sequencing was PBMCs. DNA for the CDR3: TGTGCCAGCAGCCCACGGACTAGCGGGAGTCCTTACTACGAGCAGTACTTC. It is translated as CASSPRTSGSPYYEQYF.